This TCR beta chain derives from a study of cytomegalovirus exposure and HLA in healthy donors. 60 Vbeta and 13 Jbeta primers were used in PCR. Clones were read by immunoSEQ multiplex PCR, and TCRdb kept only the in-frame ones, dropping some. The sample consists of 80,000 to 130,000 clones, 84% of them appearing once. Findings and limits, study-wide: According to an earlier analysis, most TCR beta V segments yielded productive rearrangements about 87% or about 30% of the time. 87-base-pair reads could not separate some V segments, including TRBV6-2 and TRBV6-3.

Comments on this clone: Antigen specificity is unknown.

The CDR3 sequence is 12 residues long. The V gene's germline CDR1 is MDHEN and CDR2 SYDVKM. The germline V and J ends were trimmed by 7 bases and 4 bases, with 10 bases remaining between them. Sequencing was carried out using PBMCs. V is TRBV28 and J is TRBJ1-2; TRBD1 is a possible D gene (5 bases). The sequence was obtained from a woman between 18 and 30 years old in good health and CMV-seronegative. CDR3 bases: TGTGCCAGCAATGTCGGGGGCTATGGCTACACCTTC. Translation: CASNVGGYGYTF.